This T cell receptor (beta chain) was sequenced during a study of breast tumors, draining lymph nodes, adjacent tissues. Findings of the study overall: Luminal-like breast cancer showed significantly higher tumor–nontumor repertoire similarity than basal-like. Data fit most tumor T cells coming from lymph node, expanding in tumor. Tumors had less TCR diversity than lymph nodes, more than nontumor tissue.

TCRdb independently ran MiXCR on the multiplex PCR reads; one entry per CDR3 protein. The sample includes some 130,000 distinct CDR3 sequences, approximately 20% of them seen just once. This clonotype was counted only a few times. Its antigen remains unknown. Germline CDR1 is SGHAT and CDR2 is FQDESV (reference sequence). Trimming took off 5 bases at V and 0 bases at J, with 20 bases between the two ends. The CDR3 runs 18 residues. Breast cancer patients provided tissue from their axillary draining lymph nodes. Sequencing was carried out using axillary lymph node tissue. The clonotype originates from a female donor with breast cancer. Some clones in this sample may be carry-over from other donors' samples. The rearrangement links TRBV11-1 to TRBJ2-4; D is tentatively TRBD1 or TRBD2 (5 bases each). DNA of the CDR3: TGTGCCAGCAGCCCGTGGCCCCTGGGGGTTCTAGCCAAAAACATTCAGTACTTC. This encodes CASSPWPLGVLAKNIQYF.